Below, 25 T cell receptor beta chains from the same sample are listed, as sequenced in a study of Tregs in tolerant kidney transplant recipients. Data came from immunoSEQ multiplex PCR; TCRdb stores just in-frame clones and leaves some out. The sample has over 60,000 clones; about 89% are singletons. The material was CD4+ T cells from blood, obtained before the transplant. The source is a human donor who received a combined kidney and bone marrow transplant.

This chain connects TRBV28 to TRBJ1-1; D may be TRBD1 (5 bases). CDR1 is MDHEN, CDR2 SYDVKM, per germline. The germline V and J ends were trimmed by 7 bases and 1 base, with 13 bases remaining between them. This CDR3 spans 14 amino acids. This CDR3 is CASKSGLTNTEAFF. In DNA form, the CDR3 reads TGTGCCAGCAAATCGGGACTGACGAACACTGAAGCTTTCTTT.

The chain carries TRBV10-3 and TRBJ1-5, with D maybe TRBD1 (6 bases). This CDR3 has 16 amino acids. V was cut by 0 bases and J by 6 bases, with 15 bases left in between. CDR1 is ENHRY and CDR2 is SYGVKD in the germline V gene. Written as DNA, the CDR3 is TGTGCCATCAGTGAGTCGACCGTAGGGGGTGCTCAGCCCCAGCATTTT. It encodes CAISESTVGGAQPQHF.

The chain couples TRBV21-1 to TRBJ2-7; TRBD1 is the table's D call and was not checked against the DNA. TRBV21-1 is flagged as a pseudogene. The CDR3 is made up of 15 amino acids. This CDR3 is CASSKSTGLSYEQYF. CDR3 sequence (DNA): TGTGCCAGCAGCAAATCGACAGGTCTCTCCTACGAGCAGTACTTC.

The chain links TRBV5-1 to TRBJ1-1, with TRBD1 matching 7 bases. The junction had 5 bases not matched to a gene; V was cut back by 0 bases and J by 0 bases. Germline V CDR1 and CDR2: SGHRS, YFSETQ. CDR3 size: 16 residues. CDR3 sequence: CASSLATTGLNTEAFF. In nucleotides, the CDR3 is TGCGCCAGCAGCTTGGCCACGACAGGGTTGAACACTGAAGCTTTCTTT.

This sequence joins TRBV30 and TRBJ1-1, with a tentative D call TRBD1 (5 bases). V lost 4 bases to trimming and J lost 1 base, with 13 bases between them. The CDR3 is 14 amino acids. Germline-derived CDR1 and CDR2 are GTSNPN and SVGIG (reference sequence). The CDR3 region is CAWTRDRWNTEAFF. DNA for the CDR3: TGTGCCTGGACCCGAGACAGATGGAACACTGAAGCTTTCTTT.

This rearrangement joins TRBV9 to TRBJ2-5, with D uncertain. CDR1 SGDLS and CDR2 YYNGEE come from the germline V gene. Trimming pared 1 base from V and 5 bases from J, leaving 12 bases between. The CDR3 loop spans 14 amino acids. The CDR3 DNA reads as TGTGCCAGCAGCGTATCCGGGTCGATCGAGACCCAGTACTTC. Protein sequence: CASSVSGSIETQYF.

This clone was observed a single time. The gene calls are TRBV28 and TRBJ2-4; D perhaps matches TRBD2 (6 bases). V lost 6 bases, J lost 16 bases, and 16 bases lay in between. The CDR3 has 11 residues. CDR1 is MDHEN and CDR2 is SYDVKM in the germline V gene. CDR3 bases: TGTGCCAGCAGGGGGGGTTTACTTAGATACTTC. Translated: CASRGGLLRYF.

The rearrangement joins TRBV30 to TRBJ1-1; 7 positions match TRBD1. V trimming: 1 base; J trimming: 3 bases; junction bases outside the gene matches: 5. Germline CDR1 is GTSNPN and CDR2 is SVGIG (reference sequence). This CDR3 has 14 residues. Here the CDR3 reads CAWSGQGKDTEAFF. CDR3 nucleotide sequence: TGTGCCTGGAGTGGACAGGGCAAAGACACTGAAGCTTTCTTT.

V and J are TRBV1 and TRBJ1-4; TRBD1 is taken as the D call from the table, unchecked against the DNA. TRBV1 is assigned pseudogene status. CDR3 length: 20 amino acids. CDR3 nucleotide sequence: TGCACCAGCAGCCACCCCGGGGGCAGGGGGAGGAGGGTAACTAATGAAAAACTGTTTTTT. It specifies CTSSHPGGRGRRVTNEKLFF.

The V gene is TRBV5-1, the J gene TRBJ1-4; 8 bases fit TRBD1. Trimming cost V 4 bases and J 8 bases; bases outside gene matches: 10. The CDR3 consists of 15 residues. Germline CDR1 and CDR2: SGHRS and YFSETQ. The CDR3 is CASSSSGGFREKLFF. In nucleotides, the CDR3 is TGCGCCAGCAGCAGTTCAGGGGGCTTTCGGGAAAAACTGTTTTTT.

This chain joins TRBV7-2 and TRBJ1-2, with TRBD1 matching 8 bases. Germline CDR1 reads SGHTA; CDR2 reads FQGNSA. V lost 2 bases to trimming and J lost 8 bases; unmatched junction nucleotides: 7. This CDR3 is built from 14 residues. The CDR3 DNA reads as TGTGCCAGCAGCTTATGGCAGGGGGCGCGAGGCTACACCTTC. This encodes CASSLWQGARGYTF.

The chain recombines TRBV27 with TRBJ1-1; D is uncertain. This CDR3 region has 14 residues. Germline values: CDR1 MNHEY, CDR2 SMNVEV (reference sequence). Between the trimmed V and J ends, which lost 3 bases and 4 bases, there was a span of 12 bases. CDR3 sequence: CASSFQRGITEAFF. Here the CDR3 DNA reads TGTGCCAGCAGTTTCCAGAGAGGGATCACTGAAGCTTTCTTT.

The V and J genes are TRBV18 and TRBJ2-1, with 8 bases that match TRBD1. Germline-derived CDR1 and CDR2 are KGHSH and LQKENI. The CDR3 is 14 amino acids. V shed 4 bases and J 7 bases; nucleotides not matched to a gene: 6. The CDR3 region is CASSQDRVRNEQFF. DNA for the CDR3: TGTGCCAGCTCACAGGACAGGGTTCGGAATGAGCAGTTCTTC.

The chain combines TRBV6-5 with TRBJ2-3; TRBD1 matches at 9 bases. CDR3 length equals 16 residues. V was clipped by 3 bases and J by 6 bases; unmatched bases: 10. CDR1 is MNHEY, CDR2 SVGAGI, per germline. The CDR3 region is CASSYTTGGEYDTQYF. CDR3 bases: TGTGCCAGCAGTTATACCACAGGGGGCGAGTACGATACGCAGTATTTT.

V usage is TRBV10-3 and J usage is TRBJ2-3; 11 positions match TRBD1. V lost 2 bases and J lost 3; bases outside the gene matches: 4. The CDR3 loop spans 16 amino acids. CDR1 is ENHRY, CDR2 SYGVKD, per germline. The CDR3 region has the DNA TGTGCCATCAGTGAGCAGGACAGGGGGCGGACAGATACGCAGTATTTT. It is translated as CAISEQDRGRTDTQYF.

The chain employs TRBV10-3 and TRBJ1-2; D might be TRBD1 (5 bases). V dropped 3 bases and J dropped 6 bases, with 20 bases sitting between them. The CDR3 runs 16 residues. Germline CDR1 reads ENHRY; CDR2 reads SYGVKD. CDR3 bases: TGTGCCATCAGTGAAAACGAGGGGACTTCTACTCATGGCTACACCTTC. The encoded protein is CAISENEGTSTHGYTF.

The chain has TRBV5-1 and TRBJ2-5; 13 nucleotides align to TRBD2. With 4 bases clipped from V and 3 bases from J, the junction kept 3 bases outside the gene matches. CDR3 length: 15 residues. Germline assignment: CDR1 SGHRS and CDR2 YFSETQ. CDR3 DNA: TGCGCCAGCAGCCCTGGGACTAGCGGGGAAGAGACCCAGTACTTC. This codes for CASSPGTSGEETQYF.

This chain connects TRBV4-1 to TRBJ2-3; D may be TRBD2 (6 bases). With 4 bases removed from V and 3 bases from J, the gap between germline ends came to 20 bases. The CDR3 has 17 residues. The germline gives CDR1 MGHRA, CDR2 YSYEKL. DNA for the CDR3: TGCGCCAGCAGCCCTCCCCGGGGGATGACGCTGACAGATACGCAGTATTTT. This translates into CASSPPRGMTLTDTQYF.

This chain joins TRBV10-3 and TRBJ2-2; 7 positions agree with TRBD1. The ends lost 6 bases at V and 1 base at J; junction bases unmatched: 5. The CDR3 runs to 15 residues. Germline CDR1 reads ENHRY; CDR2 reads SYGVKD. The CDR3: CAIRQDRVNTGELFF. In DNA, the CDR3 is TGTGCCATCAGACAAGACAGGGTGAACACCGGGGAGCTGTTTTTT.

This clone was detected only once. CDR3 sequence reads: CASSLDLNQPQHF. The CDR3 bases are TGTGCCAGCAGTCTAGACCTAAATCAGCCCCAGCATTTT. The rearrangement joins TRBV6-5 to TRBJ1-5; D is uncertain. Germline-derived CDR1 and CDR2 are MNHEY and SVGAGI. The CDR3 has 13 residues. Trimming took 5 bases from V and 4 from J, leaving 9 bases between them.

This chain uses TRBV5-1 with TRBJ2-1, with a weak D call TRBD2 (6 bases). The CDR3 extends over 18 amino acids. Germline CDR1 SGHRS, CDR2 YFSETQ. V was pared by 7 bases and J by 0 bases, with 23 bases between. CDR3 region: CASGTRRSGRSSYNEQFF. The CDR3 DNA reads as TGCGCCAGCGGTACGAGGCGTAGCGGCCGAAGCTCCTACAATGAGCAGTTCTTC.

The chain uses TRBV18 and TRBJ2-7, with 8 bases that match TRBD1. Trimming took 2 bases from V and 6 from J; bases not matched to a gene: 6. This CDR3 comprises 14 residues. The germline V gene has CDR1 KGHSH and CDR2 LQKENI. DNA for the CDR3: TGTGCCAGCTCACCAATAGAGACAGGGGTCGAGCAGTACTTC. This sequence encodes CASSPIETGVEQYF.

This chain joins TRBV7-3 and TRBJ2-3, with D perhaps matching TRBD2 (5 bases). CDR1 and CDR2 from the germline V gene are SGHTA and FQGTGA. The germline V and J ends were trimmed by 5 bases and 3 bases, with 12 bases remaining between them. This CDR3 comprises 14 residues. CDR3 bases: TGTGCCAGCAGCCCTCTCGAGGGAACAGATACGCAGTATTTT. Amino acids: CASSPLEGTDTQYF. The full variable domain, with the rest looked up from reference TRBV7-3 and TRBJ2-3, is GAGVSQTPSNKVTEKGKYVELRCDPISGHTALYWYRQSLGQGPEFLIYFQGTGAADDSGLPNDRFFAVRPEGSVSTLKIQRTERGDSAVYLCASSPLEGTDTQYFGPGTRLTVL.

This clone came up once. The chain employs TRBV6-1 and TRBJ2-7; possibly TRBD2 for D (6 bases). V lost 4 bases to trimming and J lost 3 bases, with 19 bases between them. CDR3 size: 16 residues. Germline assignment: CDR1 MNHNS and CDR2 SASEGT. The CDR3 loop reads CASSASLSSDDYEQYF. In DNA, the CDR3 is TGTGCCAGCAGTGCGTCCTTGTCTAGCGACGACTACGAGCAGTACTTC.

The rearrangement links TRBV6-5 to TRBJ2-7, with D tentatively TRBD1 (6 bases). V lost 2 bases and J 1 base, leaving 12 bases between the germline ends. The CDR3 consists of 15 residues. CDR1 is MNHEY and CDR2 is SVGAGI in the germline V gene. This CDR3 is CASSYASQGSYEQYF. The DNA for the CDR3 is TGTGCCAGCAGTTACGCATCACAGGGATCCTACGAGCAGTACTTC.